The rows below give T cell receptor beta chains drawn from one sample of a study of CXCR3-negative and CXCR3-positive naive CD8 T cells. TCRdb re-called the 5' RACE reads and gives one entry per CDR3 protein, without DNA. The specimen's table records 20,000 to 25,000 distinct CDR3 sequences. The sequenced sample was memory CD8+ T cells from blood. These receptors were collected from a human donor in good health. Some clones in this sample may be carry-over from other donors' samples. Each CDR3 is given with its conserved first and last residue. Clone sizes are given selectively: once, few, many, or a class where the clone is expanded.

J,size,V,CDR3
TRBJ2-4,.,TRBV6-5,CASSPPDRGLAKNIQYF
TRBJ1-1,.,TRBV9,CASSVSGATEAFF
TRBJ2-1,.,TRBV12-3/TRBV12-4,CASSLFSGGPNEQFF
TRBJ2-1,.,TRBV12-3/TRBV12-4,CASSLGDSTYNEQFF
TRBJ2-2,.,TRBV7-6,CASSSGLAGTTNTGELFF
TRBJ1-5,.,TRBV7-2,CASSSLPPGANQPQHF
TRBJ2-1,.,TRBV6-4,CASSDSAGSAYNEQFF
TRBJ2-1,.,TRBV4-2,CASSQDEGGTYNEQFF
TRBJ2-1,.,TRBV7-2,CASSLSPPGPWGHNEQFF
TRBJ1-1,.,TRBV20-1,CSAPRAGSTEAFF
TRBJ2-1,.,TRBV24-1,CATSDGYNEQFF
TRBJ2-5,.,TRBV6-6,CASFSLLAGSETQYF
TRBJ2-1,.,TRBV15,CATSRDIGTSGIDEQFF
TRBJ1-1,.,TRBV11-2,CASSVRTGNTEAFF
TRBJ2-2,.,TRBV4-3,CASSQGVGDLNTGELFF
TRBJ2-7,.,TRBV10-3,CAISDTGDTYEQYF
TRBJ2-5,.,TRBV5-5,CASSLDGVVETQYF
TRBJ2-5,.,TRBV12-3/TRBV12-4,CASEQGYQETQYF
TRBJ2-1,.,TRBV5-5,CASRSDRGSSNEQFF
TRBJ1-1,.,TRBV29-1,CSPFPGRNTEAFF
TRBJ2-1,.,TRBV5-1,CASSWTGETHYNEQFF
TRBJ2-7,.,TRBV6-6,CASSYGLAGEDEQYF
TRBJ2-2,.,TRBV13,CASSLRTGSAGELFF
TRBJ1-2,.,TRBV4-3,CASSQEVDGYGYTF
TRBJ2-1,.,TRBV6-4,CASSDGTGGNEQFF
TRBJ1-2,.,TRBV10-3,CAIGSGMYYGYTF
TRBJ2-2,.,TRBV5-1,CASDRGVRTGELFF
TRBJ1-2,.,TRBV5-1,CASSLETGPTNYGYTF
TRBJ2-1,.,TRBV29-1,CSGEQGTVTDNEQFF
TRBJ1-1,.,TRBV11-2,CASSSLRTGGTEAFF
TRBJ1-3,.,TRBV29-1,CSVARDGSGNTIYF
TRBJ1-3,.,TRBV23-1,CASLLPPEDRGRAGNTIYF
TRBJ2-6,.,TRBV6-1,CASSEDGPGASSGANVLTF
TRBJ2-1,.,TRBV9,CASSVVGQGGDEQFF
TRBJ2-1,.,TRBV6-2/TRBV6-3,CASSRLAGGLDEQFF
TRBJ2-2,.,TRBV5-1,CASSLDGNTGELFF
TRBJ1-1,.,TRBV5-6,CASSLVSTEAFF
TRBJ2-7,.,TRBV12-3/TRBV12-4,CASSSPGTGGEQYF
TRBJ2-2,medium-sized,TRBV6-5,CASTPGRGDYTGELFF
TRBJ2-1,.,TRBV9,CASSVVSKGDEQFF
TRBJ2-7,.,TRBV19,CASSIGATLQFYEQYF
TRBJ2-7,.,TRBV4-3,CASSQDYRGHEQYF
TRBJ2-4,.,TRBV28,CASSLKGREDLLAKNIQYF
TRBJ2-2,.,TRBV28,CASDQGAVGELFF
TRBJ2-2,.,TRBV20-1,CSARDGGTDTGELFF
TRBJ2-2,.,TRBV7-8,CASSLGPANTGELFF
TRBJ2-7,.,TRBV6-6,CASSYSVEGGYEQYF
TRBJ2-2,.,TRBV7-6,CASSPAGPNTGELFF
TRBJ2-7,.,TRBV7-6,CASSLAYNSYEQYF
TRBJ2-1,.,TRBV10-1,CASNRVVGPGQAYNEQFF
TRBJ2-7,.,TRBV7-8,CASSSEDRLEEYEQYF
TRBJ2-3,.,TRBV6-2/TRBV6-3,CASSYSGGGNTQYF
TRBJ1-1,.,TRBV6-1,CASSVRENTEAFF
TRBJ2-7,.,TRBV29-1,CSAVLMGRLTYEQYF
TRBJ1-1,.,TRBV20-1,CSASFTNTEAFF
TRBJ2-1,.,TRBV4-2,CASSHEGGYNEQFF
TRBJ2-7,.,TRBV7-2,CASSLGRVQGSLYEQYF